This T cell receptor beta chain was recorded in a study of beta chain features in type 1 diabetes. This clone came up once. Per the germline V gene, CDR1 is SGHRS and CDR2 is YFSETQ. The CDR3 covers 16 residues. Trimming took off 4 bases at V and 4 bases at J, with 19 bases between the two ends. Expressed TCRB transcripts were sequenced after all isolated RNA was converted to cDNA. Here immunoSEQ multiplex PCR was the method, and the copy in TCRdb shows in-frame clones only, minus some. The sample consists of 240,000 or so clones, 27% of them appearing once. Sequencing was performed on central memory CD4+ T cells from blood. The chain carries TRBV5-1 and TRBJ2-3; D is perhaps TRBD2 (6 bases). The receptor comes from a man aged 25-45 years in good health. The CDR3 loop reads CASSQQDPRRADTQYF. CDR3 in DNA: TGCGCCAGCAGCCAACAGGACCCTCGGAGGGCAGATACGCAGTATTTT.